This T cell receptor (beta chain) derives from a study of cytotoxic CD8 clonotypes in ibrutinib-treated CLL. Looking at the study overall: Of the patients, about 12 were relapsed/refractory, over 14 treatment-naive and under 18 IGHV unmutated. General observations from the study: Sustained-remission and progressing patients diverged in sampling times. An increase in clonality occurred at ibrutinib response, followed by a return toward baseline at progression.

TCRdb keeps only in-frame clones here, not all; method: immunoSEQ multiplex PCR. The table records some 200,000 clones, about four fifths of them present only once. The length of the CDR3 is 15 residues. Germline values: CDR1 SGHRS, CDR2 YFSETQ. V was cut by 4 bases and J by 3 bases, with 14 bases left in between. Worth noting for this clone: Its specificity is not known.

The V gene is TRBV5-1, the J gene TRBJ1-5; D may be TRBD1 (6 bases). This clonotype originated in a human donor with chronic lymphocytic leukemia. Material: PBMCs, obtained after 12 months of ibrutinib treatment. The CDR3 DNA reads TGCGCCAGCAGCGTGAGGGACACCCTCAATCAGCCCCAGCATTTT. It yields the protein CASSVRDTLNQPQHF.